The rows below give T cell receptor beta chains drawn from one sample of a study of sequential checkpoint blockade in melanoma. Generated by immunoSEQ multiplex PCR, the TCRdb table keeps only in-frame clones and is missing some. The sample lists 9,000 to 9,500 clones; approximately 30% were seen once. The sample consisted of tumor tissue (inferred from file names), taken from a patient given nivolumab and ipilimumab in sequence. These receptors all come from a human donor with melanoma. The CDR3 runs from the conserved cysteine through the conserved F or W. The D gene is left open where the match is weak. Clone size appears in some rows only: once, few, many, or a class for an expanded clone.

TRBJ2-1	TRBV18	.	14	.	CASRPDRPEGEQFF	TGTGCCAGCAGACCGGACAGACCTGAAGGTGAGCAGTTCTTC
TRBJ2-5	TRBV19	.	15	.	CASSIDPRPDETQYF	TGTGCCAGTAGTATAGATCCCCGGCCCGACGAGACCCAGTACTTC
TRBJ2-1	TRBV11-3	.	15	few	CASSPQGGATNEQFF	TGTGCCAGCAGCCCCCAAGGGGGAGCGACCAATGAGCAGTTCTTC
TRBJ1-1	TRBV11-3	TRBD1	16	.	CASSLLGSPGGTEAFF	TGTGCCAGCAGCTTGCTCGGTTCGCCAGGGGGCACTGAAGCTTTCTTT
TRBJ1-5	TRBV9	.	14	.	CASSVDGAPLPQHF	TGTGCCAGCAGCGTAGATGGGGCTCCCCTGCCCCAGCATTTT
TRBJ1-3	TRBV5-1	TRBD1	17	once	CASSLGQTGAIGNTIYF	TGCGCCAGCAGCTTAGGACAGACAGGGGCGATTGGAAACACCATATATTTT
TRBJ1-3	TRBV11-3	.	14	few	CASSSRPVGNTIYF	TGTGCCAGCAGCTCCCGCCCGGTCGGAAACACCATATATTTT
TRBJ2-1	TRBV19	.	14	.	CASSIEDFYNEQFF	TGTGCCAGTAGTATAGAGGATTTCTACAATGAGCAGTTCTTC
TRBJ1-1	TRBV11-3	.	14	many	CASSLAGGDTEAFF	TGTGCCAGCAGCTTGGCGGGGGGGGACACTGAAGCTTTCTTT
TRBJ2-2	TRBV29-1	TRBD1	14	.	CSARQGAGAGELFF	TGCAGCGCAAGACAGGGGGCAGGGGCCGGGGAGCTGTTTTTT
TRBJ2-2	TRBV6-8	.	14	medium-sized	CASSSPGGTGELFF	TGTGCCAGCAGTTCGCCAGGGGGGACCGGGGAGCTGTTTTTT